This T cell receptor (beta chain) was sequenced in a study of blood T cell repertoires in COVID-19. Overall study context: From T cells, B-cell-depleted T cells, or PBMCs came the material, which was cDNA or gDNA.

This CDR3 is 11 amino acids long. V lost 5 bases, J lost 2 bases, and 3 bases lay in between. Germline lookup yields CDR1 SGHRS and CDR2 YFSETQ. Profiling relied on immunoSEQ multiplex PCR, and the TCRdb table lists in-frame clones only, not all of them. The table has 350,000 to 450,000 clones, 80% to 90% seen once. Enrollees, roughly 18 to 90 years old, lived in about two dozen US areas. In assigning cohorts, the study relied on participant-reported clinical history. Recovered status applied to Cohort 3 donors who had two consecutive negative PCRs. It also applied to those with clearance or with symptom resolution.

The chain uses TRBV5-1 and TRBJ2-3; D gene ambiguous. Sequencing was performed on PBMCs or T cells enriched from blood (not recorded which). This TCR was sampled from a man aged 30-40 years who had recovered from COVID-19. CDR3 in DNA: TGCGCCAGCAGTTACACAGATACGCAGTATTTT. This sequence encodes CASSYTDTQYF. The complete variable domain, with remaining parts taken from reference TRBV5-1 and TRBJ2-3, reads KAGVTQTPRYLIKTRGQQVTLSCSPISGHRSVSWYQQTPGQGLQFLFEYFSETQRNKGNFPGRFSGRQFSNSRSEMNVSTLELGDSALYLCASSYTDTQYFGPGTRLTVL.